This TCR beta chain was obtained from a study of cytomegalovirus exposure and HLA in healthy donors. General observations from the study: Other equally common chains were less clonally expanded than HLA-associated TCR beta chains, a later analysis showed.

About this clone itself: What it binds is unknown.

PCR primers comprised 60 Vbeta and 13 Jbeta primers. Sequenced by immunoSEQ multiplex PCR; TCRdb stores in-frame clones only, minus some. The table records approximately 150,000 clones, just under 65% of them present only once. V lost 5 bases to trimming and J lost 3 bases, with 13 bases between them. Germline CDR1 is SEHNR and CDR2 is FQNEAQ (reference sequence). The CDR3 covers 14 residues. V is TRBV7-9 and J is TRBJ2-5, with a possible D match to TRBD1 (6 bases). Sequenced material: PBMCs. The TCR originated in a woman in her fifties or sixties in good health and CMV-seropositive. CDR3 sequence: CASSPGTFKETQYF. The CDR3 bases are TGTGCCAGCAGCCCCGGGACATTTAAAGAGACCCAGTACTTC.